This T cell receptor (beta chain) comes out of a study of blood T cell repertoires in COVID-19. The wider study: T cells, B-cell-depleted T cells, or PBMCs provided the cDNA or gDNA that served as material.

Participants were aged roughly 18 to 90 years, lived in roughly 23 US areas, and enrolled virtually. Participants' own reports of clinical history determined their cohort assignment. Source study methods: Reference gene primer amplification gave nucleated cell count estimates. TCRdb's table, derived via immunoSEQ multiplex PCR, lists solely in-frame clones and lacks some. That table gives V, J and clone size, and the DNA gave D and trimming. The sample has fewer than 600,000 clones, approximately 87% seen once. This clone has more than one count but fewer than ten. Germline CDR1 reads SGHAT; CDR2 reads FQNNGV. The CDR3 runs 12 residues. V lost 6 bases and J 4 bases, leaving 9 bases between the germline ends.

The V call is TRBV11-2, the J call TRBJ1-1; D is ambiguous. The clonotype was recovered from a woman in her thirties or forties who had recovered from COVID-19. Sample: PBMCs or T cells enriched from blood (not recorded which). The CDR3 reads CASSRRSTEAFF. DNA for the CDR3: TGTGCCAGCAGTCGACGGAGCACTGAAGCTTTCTTT.